These 26 T cell receptor beta chains were all obtained from the same sample, sequenced in a study of shared clonotypes between healthy human individuals. Profiled with immunoSEQ multiplex PCR; TCRdb holds only in-frame clones, not every one. The sample lists about 670,000 clones, about three quarters occurring once. The specimen sequenced was memory CD4+ T cells sorted from blood. Subset given: CD45RA-negative fraction. The receptors were gathered from a woman in her thirties in good health.

The V and J genes are TRBV7-9 and TRBJ1-1, with D perhaps matching TRBD1 (5 bases). V was trimmed by 0 bases and J by 1 base, leaving 6 bases between them. Germline CDR1 and CDR2: SEHNR and FQNEAQ (reference sequence). This CDR3 region has 14 residues. CDR3 in amino acids: CASSLAQGNTEAFF. The CDR3 DNA follows: TGTGCCAGCAGCTTAGCGCAGGGGAACACTGAAGCTTTCTTT.

This clone was detected only once. The same CDR3 arises from other DNA sequences in this sample as well. This rearrangement joins TRBV19 to TRBJ2-2, with D tentatively TRBD1 (5 bases). This CDR3 is 14 amino acids long. The V and J ends lost 4 bases and 2 bases respectively, with 8 bases between them. Germline values: CDR1 LNHDA, CDR2 SQIVND (reference sequence). The CDR3 sequence: CASSRGPNTGELFF. The CDR3 DNA reads TGTGCCAGTAGTAGGGGCCCCAACACCGGGGAGCTGTTTTTT. Using reference TRBV19 and TRBJ2-2 for the parts outside the CDR3, the full variable domain is DGGITQSPKYLFRKEGQNVTLSCEQNLNHDAMYWYRQDPGQGLRLIYYSQIVNDFQKGDIAEGYSVSREKKESFPLTVTSAQKNPTAFYLCASSRGPNTGELFFGEGSRLTVL.

This clone was detected a few times. The rearrangement joins TRBV7-9 to TRBJ2-2, with D tentatively TRBD1 (5 bases). The CDR3 has 14 amino acids. Germline CDR1 reads SEHNR; CDR2 reads FQNEAQ (reference sequence). V lost 10 bases to trimming and J lost 3 bases, with 15 bases between them. CDR3 region: CANRKKTDTGELFF. CDR3 nucleotides: TGTGCCAACCGAAAAAAGACAGACACCGGGGAGCTGTTTTTT.

CDR3 nucleotide sequence: TGCGCCAGCAGCTTGACTAGCGGGAGGGTAAGGGAGCAGTTCTTC. As protein: CASSLTSGRVREQFF. This rearrangement joins TRBV5-1 to TRBJ2-1, with 13 bases fitting TRBD2. CDR1 SGHRS and CDR2 YFSETQ come from the germline V gene. The CDR3 length is 15 residues. The J segment lost 10 bases and the V segment lost 1 base, leaving 5 bases of the junction unmatched.

This clone was counted once. CDR3 protein: CASSLGQGYIQYF. DNA of the CDR3: TGTGCCAGCAGCTTGGGACAGGGGTACATTCAGTACTTC. The gene calls are TRBV5-4 and TRBJ2-4, with 8 bases aligning to TRBD1. Looked up from germline, CDR1 is SGHNT and CDR2 is YYREEE (reference sequence). V was pared by 0 bases and J by 8 bases, with 1 base of the junction left unmatched. This CDR3 is built from 13 residues.

This clone was found a few times. This rearrangement joins TRBV18 to TRBJ2-1; tentatively, D is TRBD1 (6 bases). The V end lost 0 bases, the J end lost 4 bases, and 10 bases lay between the germline ends. The CDR3 loop spans 15 amino acids. Germline values: CDR1 KGHSH, CDR2 LQKENI. CDR3 DNA: TGTGCCAGCTCACCACCTCGAACAGGGTACAATGAGCAGTTCTTC. Translating it yields CASSPPRTGYNEQFF. Full variable domain (outside the CDR3, taken from reference TRBV18 and TRBJ2-1): NAGVMQNPRHLVRRRGQEARLRCSPMKGHSHVYWYRQLPEEGLKFMVYLQKENIIDESGMPKERFSAEFPKEGPSILRIQQVVRGDSAAYFCASSPPRTGYNEQFFGPGTRLTVL.

The chain couples TRBV5-1 to TRBJ2-5, with unresolved D. This CDR3 is built from 14 residues. V was pared by 2 bases and J by 2 bases, with 10 bases between. The germline V gene encodes CDR1 SGHRS and CDR2 YFSETQ. The CDR3 sequence is CASSFIGHQETQYF. The CDR3 DNA reads TGCGCCAGCAGCTTTATAGGCCATCAAGAGACCCAGTACTTC.

This chain joins TRBV6-5 and TRBJ1-1; 7 positions agree with TRBD1. Germline-derived CDR1 and CDR2 are MNHEY and SVGAGI. V lost 2 bases and J lost 5; bases outside the gene matches: 5. This CDR3 is built from 14 residues. The CDR3 reads CASSYEGAGTEAFF. In DNA form, the CDR3 reads TGTGCCAGCAGTTACGAGGGGGCAGGGACTGAAGCTTTCTTT.

This chain links TRBV19 with TRBJ2-1, with D possibly matching TRBD1 (6 bases). The germline gives CDR1 LNHDA, CDR2 SQIVND (reference sequence). This CDR3 has 14 residues. Deletions cut 4 bases from V and 0 bases from J, with 7 bases between. This CDR3 reads CASSRGGSYNEQFF. As DNA, the CDR3 is TGTGCCAGTAGTAGAGGGGGCTCCTACAATGAGCAGTTCTTC.

The chain recombines TRBV5-4 with TRBJ2-7, with D perhaps TRBD1 or TRBD2 (5 bases each). The CDR3 is made up of 15 amino acids. V was shortened by 4 bases and J by 4 bases, with 18 bases between the two germline ends. Per the germline V gene, CDR1 is SGHNT and CDR2 is YYREEE (reference sequence). CDR3 sequence reads: CASSRQGTTGYEQYF. CDR3 nucleotides: TGTGCCAGCAGCCGCCAAGGGACCACGGGATACGAGCAGTACTTC.

The chain couples TRBV28 to TRBJ2-7; 14 bases are shared with TRBD2. With V trimmed by 6 bases and J by 1 base, 5 bases remained unmatched. This CDR3 spans 16 amino acids. The germline CDR1 and CDR2 sequences are MDHEN and SYDVKM. CDR3 sequence (DNA): TGTGCCAGCAGCGGGACTAGCGGGAGACGTTCCTACGAGCAGTACTTC. Its translation is CASSGTSGRRSYEQYF.

DNA for the CDR3: TGCAGTGCTAGTAAGAACACTGAAGCTTTCTTT. It specifies CSASKNTEAFF. The rearrangement joins TRBV20-1 to TRBJ1-1; D is uncertain. Germline V gives CDR1 DFQATT, CDR2 SNEGSKA (reference sequence). The CDR3 consists of 11 residues. The germline V and J ends were trimmed by 3 bases and 1 base, with 3 bases remaining between them.

The CDR3 spells CASSVGLALETQYF. CDR3 DNA: TGTGCCAGCAGTGTAGGCCTAGCTTTGGAGACCCAGTACTTC. V gene TRBV2 combines with J gene TRBJ2-5, with D possibly TRBD2 on 5 matching bases. From germline, CDR1 is SNHLY and CDR2 FYNNEI. This CDR3 is built from 14 residues. V lost 4 bases, J lost 5 bases, and 14 bases lay in between. Supplemented by reference TRBV2 and TRBJ2-5, the full variable domain reads EPEVTQTPSHQVTQMGQEVILRCVPISNHLYFYWYRQILGQKVEFLVSFYNNEISEKSEIFDDQFSVERPDGSNFTLKIRSTKLEDSAMYFCASSVGLALETQYFGPGTRLLVL.

This rearrangement joins TRBV28 to TRBJ1-2; D not resolved. The CDR3 extends over 12 amino acids. V lost 5 bases to trimming and J lost 3 bases, with 7 bases between them. The germline V gene encodes CDR1 MDHEN and CDR2 SYDVKM. The CDR3 protein is CASSPLYYGYTF. The CDR3 region has the DNA TGTGCCAGCAGTCCCTTATACTATGGCTACACCTTC.

This clone is a singleton in its sample. The chain carries TRBV11-1 and TRBJ1-1, with D perhaps matching TRBD1 (6 bases). V was pared by 8 bases and J by 2 bases, with 9 bases between. Germline loops: CDR1 SGHAT, CDR2 FQDESV (reference sequence). CDR3 length equals 12 residues. The CDR3, as DNA: TGTGCCAGCGGCAGGGGAAACACTGAAGCTTTCTTT. This sequence encodes CASGRGNTEAFF. The whole variable domain, remainder taken from reference TRBV11-1 and TRBJ1-1, is EAEVAQSPRYKITEKSQAVAFWCDPISGHATLYWYRQILGQGPELLVQFQDESVVDDSQLPKDRFSAERLKGVDSTLKIQPAELGDSAMYLCASGRGNTEAFFGQGTRLTVV.

Written as DNA, the CDR3 is TGTGCCAGCAGCTTAGGGGCTCTGGGAGTAGCGGGAAGGGGATACGAGCAGTACTTC. It encodes CASSLGALGVAGRGYEQYF. The chain has TRBV11-2 and TRBJ2-7; 8 nucleotides line up with TRBD2. Losses at the gene ends were 1 base for V and 4 bases for J; bases not matched to a gene: 18. Germline CDR1 and CDR2: SGHAT and FQNNGV. This CDR3 comprises 19 residues.

The chain couples TRBV19 to TRBJ1-5; D perhaps matches TRBD1 (6 bases). Germline lookup yields CDR1 LNHDA and CDR2 SQIVND (reference sequence). V lost 5 bases, J lost 0 bases, and 17 bases lay in between. The CDR3 totals 17 residues. The CDR3 loop is CASSAGRDTYSNQPQHF. CDR3 in DNA: TGTGCCAGTAGTGCGGGGAGGGACACTTATAGCAATCAGCCCCAGCATTTT.

The chain couples TRBV28 to TRBJ2-7; weak D call: TRBD1 (5 bases). The CDR3 has 13 amino acids. The germline gives CDR1 MDHEN, CDR2 SYDVKM. V lost 6 bases and J lost 3, with 12 bases in between. CDR3 amino acids: CASSLAQDYEQYF. In nucleotides, the CDR3 is TGTGCCAGCAGCCTCGCACAGGACTACGAGCAGTACTTC.

The gene calls are TRBV7-9 and TRBJ2-1, with D possibly called TRBD1 or TRBD2 (5 bases each). Germline V gene sequence: CDR1 SEHNR, CDR2 FQNEAQ (reference sequence). V dropped 6 bases and J dropped 2 bases, with 20 bases sitting between them. The CDR3 has 17 residues. This CDR3 reads CASSQSGGRTTYNEQFF. CDR3 in DNA: TGTGCCAGCAGTCAAAGTGGGGGACGGACAACCTACAATGAGCAGTTCTTC.

The table lists this clone with a few counts. This chain uses TRBV6-1 with TRBJ2-2, with 14 positions matching TRBD2. CDR1 MNHNS and CDR2 SASEGT come from the germline V gene. V shed 6 bases and J 8 bases; nucleotides not matched to a gene: 5. The CDR3 sequence is 15 residues long. In DNA form, the CDR3 reads TGTGCCAGCAGGGGACTAGCGGGAGCGTATGGGGAGCTGTTTTTT. Protein: CASRGLAGAYGELFF.

The chain links TRBV19 to TRBJ2-1, with 8 positions matching TRBD2. CDR3 length equals 14 residues. J lost 12 bases, V lost 7 bases, and 14 bases had no gene match. Per the germline V gene, CDR1 is LNHDA and CDR2 is SQIVND (reference sequence). CDR3 sequence (DNA): TGTGCCAGTAATGGGGTAGCGGGGACCGGCGTGCAGTTCTTC. This codes for CASNGVAGTGVQFF.

As for this clone: The sample contains more than one DNA sequence encoding this CDR3. V gene TRBV5-1 combines with J gene TRBJ2-1; 8 bases align to TRBD2. Germline CDR1 is SGHRS and CDR2 is YFSETQ. The CDR3 is 15 residues long. The trim removed 0 bases at V and 4 bases at J, leaving 3 bases unmatched. The CDR3 DNA sequence: TGCGCCAGCAGCTTGGACACTAGCGGTTACAATGAGCAGTTCTTC. This encodes CASSLDTSGYNEQFF.

This sequence joins TRBV18 and TRBJ1-2; D may be TRBD1 (6 bases). The germline gives CDR1 KGHSH, CDR2 LQKENI. V lost 3 bases to trimming and J lost 7 bases, with 24 bases between them. CDR3 length: 17 residues. The DNA for the CDR3 is TGTGCCAGCTCACCGGTCGAATCCACAGGGAAGCGGTTTGGCTACACCTTC. It yields the protein CASSPVESTGKRFGYTF. Using reference TRBV18 and TRBJ1-2 for the parts outside the CDR3, the full variable domain is NAGVMQNPRHLVRRRGQEARLRCSPMKGHSHVYWYRQLPEEGLKFMVYLQKENIIDESGMPKERFSAEFPKEGPSILRIQQVVRGDSAAYFCASSPVESTGKRFGYTFGSGTRLTVV.

The V and J genes are TRBV30 and TRBJ1-4, with unresolved D. This CDR3 is 16 amino acids long. CDR1 and CDR2 (germline): GTSNPN, SVGIG (reference sequence). V gave up 2 bases and J gave up 3 bases, with 16 bases separating them. For the CDR3, the DNA is TGTGCCTGGAGTCGGATCGAAGGGTCGCCTAATGAAAAACTGTTTTTT. Translated: CAWSRIEGSPNEKLFF.

This chain connects TRBV6-5 to TRBJ2-5; possible D gene TRBD1, 5 bases. The CDR3 length is 13 residues. V dropped 2 bases and J dropped 5 bases, with 9 bases sitting between them. Looked up from germline, CDR1 is MNHEY and CDR2 is SVGAGI. The CDR3 spells CASSYAGLETQYF. The CDR3 bases are TGTGCCAGCAGTTACGCAGGGTTGGAGACCCAGTACTTC.

This chain connects TRBV28 to TRBJ2-7, with D tentatively TRBD1 (6 bases). The CDR3 runs 15 residues. Germline loops: CDR1 MDHEN, CDR2 SYDVKM. The V end lost 2 bases, the J end lost 2 bases, and 13 bases lay between the germline ends. CDR3 in DNA: TGTGCCAGCAGTTTAGAGCCGGACAGAACCTACGAGCAGTACTTC. It encodes CASSLEPDRTYEQYF. The entire variable domain, with the rest obtained from reference TRBV28 and TRBJ2-7, is as follows: DVKVTQSSRYLVKRTGEKVFLECVQDMDHENMFWYRQDPGLGLRLIYFSYDVKMKEKGDIPEGYSVSREKKERFSLILESASTNQTSMYLCASSLEPDRTYEQYFGPGTRLTVT.